A single sample gave rise to the 13 T cell receptor beta chains below, sequenced in a study of blood T cell repertoires in COVID-19. Sequencing was performed with immunoSEQ multiplex PCR; in TCRdb, only in-frame clones are kept and a portion is missing. The table has 100,000 to 150,000 clones, around 84% seen once. The sequencing input was PBMCs or T cells enriched from blood (not recorded which). The receptors here all came from a man between 40 and 49 years old with acute COVID-19.

The V and J genes are TRBV28 and TRBJ1-4; D may be TRBD1 (6 bases). The CDR3 contains 15 residues. Trimming shortened V by 5 bases and J by 2 bases, and 12 bases separated the two germline ends. CDR1 and CDR2 (germline): MDHEN, SYDVKM. CDR3 amino acids: CASSLTGPTNEKLFF. In nucleotides, the CDR3 is TGTGCCAGCAGTCTCACAGGGCCGACTAATGAAAAACTGTTTTTT. Full variable domain (missing parts from reference TRBV28 and TRBJ1-4): DVKVTQSSRYLVKRTGEKVFLECVQDMDHENMFWYRQDPGLGLRLIYFSYDVKMKEKGDIPEGYSVSREKKERFSLILESASTNQTSMYLCASSLTGPTNEKLFFGSGTQLSVL.

In this sample, this clone turned up once. CDR3 nucleotides: TGTGCCAGCAGCTTTGGGACTAGCGGTTCCCGGGGAGATACGCAGTATTTT. This gives the protein CASSFGTSGSRGDTQYF. The V and J genes are TRBV7-9 and TRBJ2-3; TRBD2 matches at 11 bases. CDR1 and CDR2 (germline): SEHNR, FQNEAQ (reference sequence). The CDR3 consists of 17 residues. V lost 3 bases, J lost 5 bases, and 10 bases stayed unmatched.

The genes are TRBV30 and TRBJ1-4; perhaps TRBD1 as D (5 bases). The CDR3 extends over 12 amino acids. Germline CDR1 and CDR2: GTSNPN and SVGIG (reference sequence). Trimming left V 4 bases short and J 8 bases short, with 11 bases between. CDR3 in amino acids: CAWTGYKEKLFF. In DNA form, the CDR3 reads TGTGCCTGGACAGGGTATAAAGAAAAACTGTTTTTT.

The gene calls are TRBV2 and TRBJ1-4; 7 positions match TRBD1. This CDR3 comprises 14 residues. Germline V gene sequence: CDR1 SNHLY, CDR2 FYNNEI. The V and J ends lost 7 bases and 7 bases, in that order; junction bases with no gene match: 9. CDR3 in DNA: TGTGCCAGCAAGTTGGGCAGGGGGGCTGAAAAACTGTTTTTT. Its protein is CASKLGRGAEKLFF.

The chain uses TRBV18 and TRBJ2-3; 9 bases match TRBD1. The J segment lost 4 bases and the V segment lost 5 bases, leaving 7 bases of the junction unmatched. The CDR3 covers 15 residues. Per the germline V gene, CDR1 is KGHSH and CDR2 is LQKENI. CDR3 in amino acids: CASSVRQGEADTQYF. The CDR3 region has the DNA TGTGCCAGCTCAGTTCGACAGGGGGAGGCAGATACGCAGTATTTT.

The chain recombines TRBV7-3 with TRBJ2-3, with 8 nucleotides matching TRBD2. The length of the CDR3 is 14 residues. With V trimmed by 5 bases and J by 2 bases, 3 bases remained unmatched. Germline CDR1 and CDR2: SGHTA and FQGTGA. In DNA form, the CDR3 reads TGTGCCAGCAGCCGGGGGGGTTTCACAGATACGCAGTATTTT. Its protein is CASSRGGFTDTQYF. The full variable domain, completed using reference TRBV7-3 and TRBJ2-3, is GAGVSQTPSNKVTEKGKYVELRCDPISGHTALYWYRQSLGQGPEFLIYFQGTGAADDSGLPNDRFFAVRPEGSVSTLKIQRTERGDSAVYLCASSRGGFTDTQYFGPGTRLTVL.

This clone has just a few counts. The J gene is TRBJ2-7, the V gene TRBV3-1 (or the pseudogene TRBV3-2); 10 bases fit TRBD2. The V and J ends lost 4 bases and 5 bases, in that order; junction bases with no gene match: 5. This CDR3 has 14 residues. The germline CDR1 and CDR2 sequences are LGHDT and YNNKEL (reference sequence). The CDR3 loop is CASSPLAGGHEQYF. CDR3 nucleotides: TGTGCCAGCAGCCCCTTAGCGGGAGGCCACGAGCAGTACTTC.

V and J are TRBV5-8 and TRBJ2-1; the match to TRBD2 covers 9 bases. Germline CDR1 and CDR2: SGHTS and YDEGEE. The trim removed 6 bases at V and 2 bases at J, leaving 6 bases unmatched. CDR3 length equals 15 residues. This CDR3 reads CASTSGGGAYNEQFF. In DNA, the CDR3 is TGTGCCAGCACCTCCGGCGGGGGGGCCTACAATGAGCAGTTCTTC.

The chain employs TRBV11-3 and TRBJ2-4; TRBD2 aligns across 12 bases. The V gene's germline CDR1 is SGHNT and CDR2 YENEEA. The J segment lost 1 base and the V segment lost 8 bases, leaving 15 bases of the junction unmatched. The CDR3 has 19 residues. This CDR3 is CASGPGLAGWRSAKNIQYF. CDR3 DNA: TGTGCCAGCGGTCCCGGACTAGCGGGATGGAGGTCGGCCAAAAACATTCAGTACTTC.

This chain links TRBV19 with TRBJ1-5; D uncertain. This CDR3 is built from 17 residues. Germline V gene lookup returns CDR1 LNHDA and CDR2 SQIVND (reference sequence). Trimming removed 7 bases at V and 2 bases at J, with 21 bases between. In DNA form, the CDR3 reads TGTGCCAGTACTAAGGGTCCCCAGGACGGGGGCAATCAGCCCCAGCATTTT. Its translation: CASTKGPQDGGNQPQHF.

V and J are TRBV28 and TRBJ2-3; 10 bases are a match to TRBD2. The CDR3 loop spans 16 amino acids. J was trimmed by 4 bases and V by 6 bases; bases with no gene match: 10. Germline V CDR1 and CDR2: MDHEN, SYDVKM. The CDR3 DNA sequence: TGTGCCAGCAGCCCCCCCAGCGGGAGGGGGTCAGATACGCAGTATTTT. Translating it yields CASSPPSGRGSDTQYF.

The chain combines TRBV30 with TRBJ2-7, with TRBD1 identical over 11 bases. Germline V CDR1 and CDR2: GTSNPN, SVGIG (reference sequence). V shed 2 bases, J shed 4 bases, and the junction held 13 bases outside the gene matches. This CDR3 has 17 residues. The CDR3 DNA follows: TGTGCCTGGAGTCCTCAAATCGGGACAGGGGGATTTTACGAGCAGTACTTC. Its translation is CAWSPQIGTGGFYEQYF.

V usage is TRBV11-2 and J usage is TRBJ2-3; a weak D match, TRBD2 (5 bases). CDR1 and CDR2 from the germline V gene are SGHAT and FQNNGV. The CDR3 is 12 amino acids. Trimming left V 2 bases short and J 6 bases short, with 6 bases between. The CDR3 nucleotides read TGTGCCAGCAGCTTATTAGCGGATACGCAGTATTTT. Translated, it gives CASSLLADTQYF.